Below are 21 T cell receptor beta chains sequenced from a single sample in a study of control samples from healthy donors and cancer patients. Clones were sequenced by immunoSEQ multiplex PCR, and TCRdb holds only the in-frame ones, with some missing. This sample carries under 150,000 clones, about 95% of them seen once, and the ten largest clones take approximately 4%. What was sequenced was blood. The receptors originated from a young man in good health.

This chain uses TRBV6-2 or TRBV6-3 with TRBJ1-2; possible D gene TRBD1, 5 bases. The V gene lost 0 bases and the J gene lost 9 bases, with 20 bases spanning the gap. CDR1 and CDR2 (germline): MNHEY, SVGEGT. The length of the CDR3 is 16 residues. CDR3 sequence reads: CASSYSLTVGSTSYTF. CDR3 bases: TGTGCCAGCAGTTACTCGTTGACAGTCGGATCCACGAGCTACACCTTC.

V is TRBV6-5 and J is TRBJ2-3; TRBD2 matches at 8 bases. Germline V gene lookup returns CDR1 MNHEY and CDR2 SVGAGI. The length of the CDR3 is 15 residues. V shed 8 bases and J 0 bases; nucleotides not matched to a gene: 7. CDR3 nucleotide sequence: TGTGCCAGCGTTCACGGGGGGGCAAGCACAGATACGCAGTATTTT. Its protein is CASVHGGASTDTQYF.

Only one count was recorded for this clone. This rearrangement joins TRBV12-5 to TRBJ1-1; maybe TRBD1 (5 bases). V gave up 6 bases and J gave up 0 bases, with 17 bases separating them. The CDR3 loop spans 16 amino acids. CDR1 is LGHNT, CDR2 FRNRAP, per germline. CDR3 coding DNA: TGTGCTAGTGGCCGAAGAGCAGGGTCCTTGAACACTGAAGCTTTCTTT. Translation gives CASGRRAGSLNTEAFF.

This clone was counted once. The rearrangement joins TRBV7-9 to TRBJ2-7; D perhaps matches TRBD1 (5 bases). This CDR3 has 13 amino acids. With 1 base removed from V and 5 bases from J, the gap between germline ends came to 9 bases. Per germline, CDR1 SEHNR and CDR2 FQNEAQ (reference sequence). The CDR3 DNA is TGTGCCAGCAGCTTAGTCACCAGGGACGAGCAGTACTTC. Its translation is CASSLVTRDEQYF.

This chain links TRBV10-2 with TRBJ1-1; no firm D call. V lost 3 bases to trimming and J lost 8 bases, with 13 bases between them. CDR3 length: 13 residues. Per the germline V gene, CDR1 is WSHSY and CDR2 is SAAADI. The chain's CDR3 is CASSEVYSTEAFF. For the CDR3, the DNA is TGCGCCAGCAGTGAAGTCTATTCTACGGAAGCTTTCTTT.

This clone was seen just once. The CDR3 spells CASSQDIYNEQFF. CDR3 in DNA: TGCGCCAGCAGCCAAGACATATACAATGAGCAGTTCTTC. This chain uses TRBV4-3 with TRBJ2-1; D uncertain. The V and J ends lost 0 bases and 4 bases respectively, with 4 bases between them. Germline CDR1 and CDR2: LGHNA and YSLEER. This CDR3 spans 13 amino acids.

This chain joins TRBV19 and TRBJ1-6; D is unclear. V lost 6 bases, J lost 3 bases, and 18 bases lay in between. There are 17 residues in the CDR3. CDR1 and CDR2 (germline): LNHDA, SQIVND (reference sequence). The CDR3, as DNA: TGTGCCAGTAGCGCGGACCTGGGTTCCGGCTATAATTCACCCCTCCACTTT. It translates to CASSADLGSGYNSPLHF. Full variable domain (rest looked up from reference TRBV19 and TRBJ1-6): DGGITQSPKYLFRKEGQNVTLSCEQNLNHDAMYWYRQDPGQGLRLIYYSQIVNDFQKGDIAEGYSVSREKKESFPLTVTSAQKNPTAFYLCASSADLGSGYNSPLHFGNGTRLTVT.

The chain's CDR3 is CASSLGWGTEAFF. The CDR3 bases are TGTGCCAGCAGCTTAGGATGGGGTACGGAAGCTTTCTTT. The rearrangement uses TRBV7-8 and TRBJ1-1, with D unresolved. With 1 base removed from V and 8 bases from J, the gap between germline ends came to 11 bases. In germline, CDR1 is SGHVS, CDR2 FQNEAQ. This CDR3 spans 13 amino acids.

The V call is TRBV11-2, the J call TRBJ1-1; D is ambiguous. V dropped 1 base and J dropped 9 bases, with 9 bases sitting between them. The germline V gene has CDR1 SGHAT and CDR2 FQNNGV. The CDR3 covers 12 residues. DNA of the CDR3: TGTGCCAGCAGCTTAGGGGGAGAGAAAGCTTTCTTT. Translated: CASSLGGEKAFF.

The J gene is TRBJ1-2, the V gene TRBV12-5; 10 nucleotides match TRBD1. The germline gives CDR1 LGHNT, CDR2 FRNRAP. The CDR3 runs to 16 residues. The junction had 8 bases not matched to a gene; V was cut back by 0 bases and J by 7 bases. This CDR3 reads CASGLVPGQGPRGYTF. Written as DNA, the CDR3 is TGTGCTAGTGGTTTGGTCCCGGGACAGGGGCCCCGTGGCTACACCTTC. The full variable domain, completed using reference TRBV12-5 and TRBJ1-2, is DARVTQTPRHKVTEMGQEVTMRCQPILGHNTVFWYRQTMMQGLELLAYFRNRAPLDDSGMPKDRFSAEMPDATLATLKIQPSEPRDSAVYFCASGLVPGQGPRGYTFGSGTRLTVV.

The chain couples TRBV7-2 to TRBJ2-5; tentatively, D is TRBD2 (5 bases). Germline loops: CDR1 SGHTA, CDR2 FQGNSA. This CDR3 has 18 amino acids. Deletions cut 2 bases from V and 0 bases from J, with 19 bases between. CDR3 coding DNA: TGTGCCAGCAGCTTATTCGCTCGATATACTAGTAACCAAGAGACCCAGTACTTC. Encoded protein: CASSLFARYTSNQETQYF.

The rearrangement uses TRBV11-2 and TRBJ1-5; possibly TRBD1 for D (5 bases). CDR3 length: 15 amino acids. CDR1 SGHAT and CDR2 FQNNGV come from the germline V gene. V was pared by 2 bases and J by 2 bases, with 10 bases between. The CDR3 DNA reads as TGTGCCAGCAGCTTAAACCGGGGGGGCAATCAGCCCCAGCATTTT. Translating it yields CASSLNRGGNQPQHF. Based on the CDR3 plus reference TRBV11-2 and TRBJ1-5, the full variable domain is EAGVAQSPRYKIIEKRQSVAFWCNPISGHATLYWYQQILGQGPKLLIQFQNNGVVDDSQLPKDRFSAERLKGVDSTLKIQPAKLEDSAVYLCASSLNRGGNQPQHFGDGTRLSIL.

V and J are TRBV6-6 and TRBJ2-1; 10 bases are shared with TRBD1. The CDR3 covers 14 residues. V was pared by 2 bases and J by 11 bases, with 6 bases of the junction left unmatched. CDR1 is MNHNY, CDR2 SVGAGI, per germline (reference sequence). The CDR3 nucleotides are TGTGCCAGCAGTTACATCGGACAGGGGGGGAAGCAGTTCTTC. This encodes CASSYIGQGGKQFF.

The chain couples TRBV6-2 or TRBV6-3 to TRBJ1-1; D unresolved. This CDR3 comprises 14 residues. V lost 0 bases and J 6 bases, leaving 11 bases between the germline ends. CDR1 MNHEY and CDR2 SVGEGT come from the germline V gene. The CDR3: CASSYSSWRAEAFF. CDR3 nucleotide sequence: TGTGCCAGCAGTTACTCATCCTGGAGGGCTGAAGCTTTCTTT.

The chain links TRBV5-6 to TRBJ1-1; D remains unclear. The CDR3 covers 15 residues. Trimming took off 1 base at V and 0 bases at J, with 10 bases between the two ends. The germline V gene has CDR1 SGHDT and CDR2 YYEEEE. Here the CDR3 DNA reads TGTGCCAGCAGCTTGTGGCAGGCTATGAACACTGAAGCTTTCTTT. It is translated as CASSLWQAMNTEAFF.

The chain links TRBV2 to TRBJ2-1, with 8 bases fitting TRBD1. The CDR3 has 12 residues. Germline lookup yields CDR1 SNHLY and CDR2 FYNNEI. With 8 bases clipped from V and 5 bases from J, the junction kept 2 bases outside the gene matches. The CDR3 nucleotides read TGTGCCAGCCAGGACAGGGACAATGAGCAGTTCTTC. Its protein is CASQDRDNEQFF.

CDR3 sequence reads: CASSGQRTYNSPLHF. As DNA, the CDR3 is TGTGCCAGCAGCGGCCAGAGAACCTATAATTCACCCCTCCACTTT. The chain recombines TRBV7-2 with TRBJ1-6, with no clear D. Per the germline V gene, CDR1 is SGHTA and CDR2 is FQGNSA. The CDR3 is 15 residues long. V shed 5 bases and J shed 2 bases, with 10 bases lying between them.

The chain recombines TRBV19 with TRBJ1-5; D uncertain. From germline, CDR1 is LNHDA and CDR2 SQIVND (reference sequence). CDR3 length: 18 residues. The V end was cut by 1 base, the J end by 3 bases, with 19 bases between. The CDR3 here is CASSIGAGRYRDNQPQHF. The CDR3 nucleotides read TGTGCCAGTAGTATAGGGGCGGGGAGGTATCGAGACAATCAGCCCCAGCATTTT.

The V call is TRBV12-3 or TRBV12-4, the J call TRBJ2-3; D gene unclear. The CDR3 spans 11 residues. V lost 5 bases to trimming and J lost 3 bases, with 3 bases between them. CDR3 coding DNA: TGTGCCAGCAGTCTTACAGATACGCAGTATTTT. It yields the protein CASSLTDTQYF.

The chain employs TRBV2 and TRBJ1-5; D not resolved. Between the trimmed V and J ends, which lost 8 bases and 0 bases, there was a span of 11 bases. Germline loops: CDR1 SNHLY, CDR2 FYNNEI. There are 14 residues in the CDR3. The CDR3 DNA is TGTGCCAGCCTTGGCTTATATAGCAATCAGCCCCAGCATTTT. Protein product: CASLGLYSNQPQHF.

This sequence joins TRBV25-1 and TRBJ2-7; maybe TRBD1 (6 bases). CDR1 and CDR2 (germline): MGHDK, SYGVNS. V was trimmed by 1 base and J by 7 bases, leaving 14 bases between them. The CDR3 totals 14 residues. CDR3 residues: CASSESGRGREQYF. As DNA, the CDR3 is TGTGCCAGCAGTGAATCTGGCAGGGGAAGGGAGCAGTACTTC.